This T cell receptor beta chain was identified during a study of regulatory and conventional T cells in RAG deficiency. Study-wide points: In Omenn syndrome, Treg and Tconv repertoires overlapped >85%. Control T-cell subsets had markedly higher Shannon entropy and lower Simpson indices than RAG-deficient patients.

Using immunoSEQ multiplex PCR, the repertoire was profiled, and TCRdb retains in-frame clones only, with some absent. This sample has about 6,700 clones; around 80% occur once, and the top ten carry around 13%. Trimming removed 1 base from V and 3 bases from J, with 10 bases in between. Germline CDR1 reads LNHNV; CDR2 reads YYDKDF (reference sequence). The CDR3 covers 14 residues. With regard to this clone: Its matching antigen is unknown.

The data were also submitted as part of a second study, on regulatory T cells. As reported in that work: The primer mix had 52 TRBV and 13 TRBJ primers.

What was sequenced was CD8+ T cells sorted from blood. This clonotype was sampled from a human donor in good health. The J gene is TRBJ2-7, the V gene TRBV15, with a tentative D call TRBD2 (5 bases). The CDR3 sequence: CATSRGVEGYEQYF. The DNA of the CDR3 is TGTGCCACCAGCAGAGGAGTTGAGGGCTACGAGCAGTACTTC.